This T cell receptor beta chain was sequenced in a study of CD8+ T cells in alopecia areata. Notes on the study in general: Scalp lesions, especially in alopecia totalis/universalis, had higher clonality than normal scalp. Mice showed clearer TCR sharing than patients did, a gap that was possibly HLA-related.

Isolated RNA was reverse transcribed into cDNA used as the sequencing template. Assay used: immunoSEQ multiplex PCR; TCRdb lists only in-frame clones, some missing. The sample has about 110,000 clones, about 50% seen once. This CDR3 is 11 amino acids long. Germline V CDR1 and CDR2: MNHEY, SMNVEV (reference sequence). V was clipped by 8 bases and J by 4 bases, with 5 bases between them. Alopecia areata patients had lesional scalp punch biopsies and peripheral blood taken from them. A note on this clone: Its antigen remains unknown. The sample carries other DNA sequences with the same CDR3.

The sequencing sample was made of NKG2D-low CD8+ T cells sorted from blood. This TCR came from a human donor with alopecia areata. The V gene is TRBV27, the J gene TRBJ2-2, with D possibly called TRBD1 or TRBD2 (5 bases each). CDR3 nucleotide sequence: TGTGCCAGCGGGACCACCGGGGAGCTGTTTTTT. As protein: CASGTTGELFF.